Given below is one T cell receptor beta chain in context. No antigen is known for it. The CDR3 loop spans 14 amino acids. CDR1 LNHNV and CDR2 YYDKDF come from the germline V gene (reference sequence). The data derive from a study of cytomegalovirus exposure and HLA in healthy donors. Study-level points and caveats: The authors considered a cluster of highly shared sequence variants likely to be a sequencing artifact. One variant, a missense change in DCLRE1C, was linked in a later analysis to TCR beta V- and J-gene trimming. Roughly uniform depth of sequencing across donors was assumed in presence/absence analyses.

13 Jbeta primers and 60 Vbeta primers were used for the PCR. TCRdb's copy holds only in-frame clones and misses some; the assay was immunoSEQ multiplex PCR. The table lists roughly 84,000 clones, roughly 64% of them singletons. This TCR derives from a woman in her 40s in good health and CMV-seropositive. The sequenced sample consisted of PBMCs. This chain connects TRBV15 to TRBJ1-1; D is undetermined. The CDR3 nucleotides are TGTGCTATCCGAAAGGAGGCCATGAACACTGAAGCTTTCTTT. It codes for CAIRKEAMNTEAFF.